These T cell receptor beta chains were read from a single sample in a study of cytotoxic CD8 clonotypes in ibrutinib-treated CLL. The table came from immunoSEQ multiplex PCR; TCRdb's copy has only in-frame clones and leaves some out. The sample records approximately 120,000 clones, 58% being singletons. This specimen was PBMCs, taken after 24 months of ibrutinib treatment. All receptors come from a human donor with chronic lymphocytic leukemia. Both conserved end residues are part of each CDR3. The D gene is left open where the match is weak. A row's size may be missing; if present it is once, few, many or a size class.

clone size | D gene | J gene | V gene | CDR3 length | CDR3 DNA | CDR3 protein
NA | NA | TRBJ2-7 | TRBV7-9 | 12 | TGTGCCAGCAGCCCATACACCTACGAGCAGTACTTC | CASSPYTYEQYF
NA | TRBD2 | TRBJ2-1 | TRBV5-1 | 15 | TGCGCCAGCAGCTTGGAGACTAGCGGTAGAGATGAGCAGTTCTTC | CASSLETSGRDEQFF
few | NA | TRBJ2-3 | TRBV6-6 | 13 | TGTGCCAGCAGCGCTCCCGTCACAGATACGCAGTATTTT | CASSAPVTDTQYF
NA | NA | TRBJ1-3 | TRBV4-2 | 14 | TGTGCCAGCAGCCAAGAGGACTCTGGAAACACCATATATTTT | CASSQEDSGNTIYF
NA | NA | TRBJ1-3 | TRBV7-9 | 16 | TGTGCCAGCAGCCTACCCGGGGAGAGGGAGAGAAACACCATATATTTT | CASSLPGERERNTIYF
NA | TRBD1 | TRBJ2-7 | TRBV19 | 13 | TGTGCCAGTAGTTCAGGGGGAGCCTACGAGCAGTACTTC | CASSSGGAYEQYF
NA | NA | TRBJ1-2 | TRBV5-1 | 14 | TGCGCCAGCAGCTTAACGTCAGGGTTAGTTGGCTACACCTTC | CASSLTSGLVGYTF
NA | TRBD1 | TRBJ1-2 | TRBV9 | 15 | TGTGCCAGCAGCGTATCGGACAGGGGGCGCGGTGGCTACACCTTC | CASSVSDRGRGGYTF
NA | TRBD2 | TRBJ2-3 | TRBV11-3 | 17 | TGTGCCAGCAGCTCCCTAGCGGGGTCTGCTAGCACAGATACGCAGTATTTT | CASSSLAGSASTDTQYF
few | TRBD1 | TRBJ2-5 | TRBV7-2 | 15 | TGTGCCAGCAGCCTCTACGACAGGGTGCGAGAGACCCAGTACTTC | CASSLYDRVRETQYF
NA | NA | TRBJ2-5 | TRBV19 | 13 | TGTGCCAGTAAGGCAGGGTCGGAAGAGACCCAGTACTTC | CASKAGSEETQYF
few | TRBD1 | TRBJ1-1 | TRBV2 | 12 | TGTGCCAGCAGTATAGGGACAGGGGAAGCTTTCTTT | CASSIGTGEAFF
NA | NA | TRBJ1-1 | TRBV19 | 13 | TGTGCCAGTAGTAGGGGGGGGTCAACTGAAGCTTTCTTT | CASSRGGSTEAFF
NA | NA | TRBJ2-2 | TRBV9 | 13 | TGTGCCAGCAGCGCCCAGGGTGAGGGGGAGCTGTTTTTT | CASSAQGEGELFF
NA | NA | TRBJ2-7 | TRBV15 | 17 | TGTGCCACCAGCTCGCGAGATAGACAAACCCCTCTTAGCGAGCAGTACTTC | CATSSRDRQTPLSEQYF
few | TRBD1 | TRBJ1-6 | TRBV10-2 | 16 | TGCGCCAGCAGTGAGTGGGGGACAGGAAGGCGATCACCCCTCCACTTT | CASSEWGTGRRSPLHF
NA | TRBD2 | TRBJ2-3 | TRBV9 | 18 | TGTGCCAGCAGCGTGTATCTAGCGGGGGGGCGTGGCACAGATACGCAGTATTTT | CASSVYLAGGRGTDTQYF
NA | TRBD1 | TRBJ1-1 | TRBV11-3 | 15 | TGTGCCAGCAGCTTGGGGACAGGTGGTTACACTGAAGCTTTCTTT | CASSLGTGGYTEAFF
NA | TRBD1 | TRBJ2-1 | TRBV25-1 | 15 | TGTGCCAGTCAAAGAGGGCGACAGGGGTTGAATGAGCAGTTCTTC | CASQRGRQGLNEQFF
few | TRBD2 | TRBJ2-2 | TRBV7-2 | 15 | TGTGCCAGCAGCCGACTAGCGGGGAACACCGGGGAGCTGTTTTTT | CASSRLAGNTGELFF
NA | NA | TRBJ1-2 | TRBV5-1 | 14 | TGCGCCAGCAGCAAAACAGGGACCAACTATGGCTACACCTTC | CASSKTGTNYGYTF
NA | TRBD2 | TRBJ2-3 | TRBV4-3 | 14 | TGCGCCAGCAGCCAAGAGGGAGGGACAGATACGCAGTATTTT | CASSQEGGTDTQYF
NA | NA | TRBJ1-6 | TRBV27 | 16 | TGTGCCAGCAGTGGAGGGGAACGCCTCGCTGGTTCACCCCTCCACTTT | CASSGGERLAGSPLHF
NA | NA | TRBJ1-1 | TRBV2 | 13 | TGTGCCAGCAGACGGGGGTTGAACACTGAAGCTTTCTTT | CASRRGLNTEAFF